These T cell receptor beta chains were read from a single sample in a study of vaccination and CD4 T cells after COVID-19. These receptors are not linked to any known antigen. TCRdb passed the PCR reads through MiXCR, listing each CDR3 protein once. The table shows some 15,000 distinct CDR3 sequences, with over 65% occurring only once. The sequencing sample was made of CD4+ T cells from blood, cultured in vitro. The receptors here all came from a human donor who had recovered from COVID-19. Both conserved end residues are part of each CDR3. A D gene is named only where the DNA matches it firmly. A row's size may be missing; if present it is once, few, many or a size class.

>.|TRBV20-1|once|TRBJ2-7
TGCAGTGCTAGAGTCTGGGACGTCGGCTCCTACGAGCAGTACTTC
CSARVWDVGSYEQYF
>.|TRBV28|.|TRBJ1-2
TGTGCCAGCAGCCCAACCCTACGGGACGGAGCTGATCGTGTTGGCTACACCTTC
CASSPTLRDGADRVGYTF
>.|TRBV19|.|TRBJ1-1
TGTGCCAGTATGAAGGGCACGAACACTGAAGCTTTCTTT
CASMKGTNTEAFF
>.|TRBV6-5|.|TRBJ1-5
TGTGCCAGCAGTTATTTCGGGGGTCAGCCCCAGCATTTT
CASSYFGGQPQHF
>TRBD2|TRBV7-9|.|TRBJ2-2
TGTGCCAGCAGCCGTAAACGGGAGGCCGGGGAGCTGTTTTTT
CASSRKREAGELFF
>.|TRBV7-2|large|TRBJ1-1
TGTGCCAGCAGCCGCGCCATTGGAACAGGCACTGAAGCTTTCTTT
CASSRAIGTGTEAFF
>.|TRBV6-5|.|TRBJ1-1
TGTGCCAGCAGTTACGGGGGGTTCACTGAAGCTTTCTTT
CASSYGGFTEAFF
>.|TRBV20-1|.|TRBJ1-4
TGCAGTGCTACTACCGGGACAACCATTGAAAAACTGTTTTTT
CSATTGTTIEKLFF
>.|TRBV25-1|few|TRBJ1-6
TGTGCCAGCAGTGAAACGACAGCACGGTCACCCCTCCACTTT
CASSETTARSPLHF
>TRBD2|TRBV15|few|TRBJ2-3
TGTGCCACCAGCGCAAATACAGCGGGGTGGGACGATACGCAGTATTTT
CATSANTAGWDDTQYF
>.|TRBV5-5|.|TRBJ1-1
TGTGCCAGCAGCTCGGGACCGGCCGTCATGAACACTGAAGCTTTCTTT
CASSSGPAVMNTEAFF
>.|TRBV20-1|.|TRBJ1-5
TGCAGTGCTAGAGATGGGGGAGCGAGTCATCAGCCCCAGCATTTT
CSARDGGASHQPQHF
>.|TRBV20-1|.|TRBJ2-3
TGCAGTGCTAGAGATGTAGAGGGAACAGATACGCAGTATTTT
CSARDVEGTDTQYF
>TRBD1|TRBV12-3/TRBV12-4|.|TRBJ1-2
TGTGCCAGCAGTTCATACAGGGGAAACTATGGCTACACCTTC
CASSSYRGNYGYTF
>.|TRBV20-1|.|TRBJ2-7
TGCAGTGCTAGAGATGGTGCCAACTCCTGCGAGCAGTACTTC
CSARDGANSCEQYF
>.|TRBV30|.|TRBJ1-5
TGTGCCTGGAGTCTTGGGTGGACCGGCAATCAGCCCCAGCATTTT
CAWSLGWTGNQPQHF
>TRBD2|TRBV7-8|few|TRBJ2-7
TGTGCCAGCAGCTCTATTTCTAGCGGGAACCGCTACGAGCAGTACTTC
CASSSISSGNRYEQYF
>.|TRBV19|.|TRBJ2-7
TGTGCCAGTCGACAGGAGGAGGGTTCCGAGCAGTACTTC
CASRQEEGSEQYF
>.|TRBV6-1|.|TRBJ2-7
TGTGCCAGCAGCCGAAGCGGAAGCTACGAGCAGTACTTC
CASSRSGSYEQYF
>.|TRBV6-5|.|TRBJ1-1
TGTGCCAGCAGTTACTCGGGACAACCGAACACTGAAGCTTTCTTT
CASSYSGQPNTEAFF
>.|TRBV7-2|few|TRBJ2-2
TGTGCCAGCAGCTTTAAGACCCGCCCCGGGGAGCTGTTTTTT
CASSFKTRPGELFF
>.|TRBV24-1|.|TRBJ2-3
TGTGCCACCAGTGATACCACGGGACGGCTGATGGCGCAGTATTTT
CATSDTTGRLMAQYF
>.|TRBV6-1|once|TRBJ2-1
TGTGCCAGCAGTAACCGACCCGGTGGGAATGAGCAGTTCTTC
CASSNRPGGNEQFF
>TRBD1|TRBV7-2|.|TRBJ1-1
TGTGCCAGCAGCTTACCAGGGGGTAGCACTGAAGCTTTCTTT
CASSLPGGSTEAFF
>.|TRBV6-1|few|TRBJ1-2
TGTGCCAGCTCGGGGCAGAAGGGGTATGGCTACACCTTC
CASSGQKGYGYTF
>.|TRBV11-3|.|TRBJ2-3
TGTGCCAGCAGCGACCTAACCGGGACGGAAGCAGATACGCAGTATTTT
CASSDLTGTEADTQYF
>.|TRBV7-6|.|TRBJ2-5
TGTGCCAGCAGCTTAGAGGGGGACTATTCCTGGGGGAGGCTTCAAGAGACCCAGTACTTC
CASSLEGDYSWGRLQETQYF
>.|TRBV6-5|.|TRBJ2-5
TGTGCCAGCAGTTACTCAGGGAGGGAGACCCAGTACTTC
CASSYSGRETQYF
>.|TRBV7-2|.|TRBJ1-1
TGTGCCAGCAGCTTACGGGGATCCATGAACACTGAAGCTTTCTTT
CASSLRGSMNTEAFF
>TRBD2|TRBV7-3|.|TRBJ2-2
TGTGCCAGCAGCCAATCGACTAGCGGGTCTACCGGGGAGCTGTTTTTT
CASSQSTSGSTGELFF
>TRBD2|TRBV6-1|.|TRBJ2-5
TGTGCCAGCAGGAACCTAGCGGGATCAGGGGAGACCCAGTACTTC
CASRNLAGSGETQYF
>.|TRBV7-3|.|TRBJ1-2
TGTGCCAGCAGCTACGACGCGCAGGGCCACTATGGCTACACCTTC
CASSYDAQGHYGYTF
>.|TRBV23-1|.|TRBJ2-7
TGCGCCAGCAGTCACAGGGACATTGAAATACTCGAGCAGTACTTC
CASSHRDIEILEQYF
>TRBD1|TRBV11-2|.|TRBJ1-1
TGTGCCAGCAGCCCACGGACAGGGTGGTTGGACACTGAAGCTTTCTTT
CASSPRTGWLDTEAFF
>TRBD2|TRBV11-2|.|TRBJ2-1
TGTGCCAGCCTTTACCGGACTAGCGGGGGAGGCTCCTACAATGAGCAGTTCTTC
CASLYRTSGGGSYNEQFF
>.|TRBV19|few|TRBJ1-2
TGTGCCAGTAACAGGGCGGATGGCTACACCTTC
CASNRADGYTF
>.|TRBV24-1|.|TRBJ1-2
TGTGCCACCAGTGATTATGACAGCTATGGCTACACCTTC
CATSDYDSYGYTF
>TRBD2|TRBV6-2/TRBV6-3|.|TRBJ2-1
TGTGCCAGCAGCCCCGGGACTAGCGGGAGAAGGGGACTTTACAATGAGCAGTTCTTC
CASSPGTSGRRGLYNEQFF
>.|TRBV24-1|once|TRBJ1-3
TGTGCCACCAGTGATTGGAGAGCTGGAAACACCATATATTTT
CATSDWRAGNTIYF
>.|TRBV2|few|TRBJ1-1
TGTGCCACCCTAAGACCAGGGTTGAACACTGAAGCTTTCTTT
CATLRPGLNTEAFF
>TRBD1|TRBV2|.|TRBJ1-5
TGTGCCTGCCAAGGACAGGGGATTTGGGGCAATCAGCCCCAGCATTTT
CACQGQGIWGNQPQHF
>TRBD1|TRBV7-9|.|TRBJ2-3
TGTGCCAGCAGCCGGGGACAGGGGGCGGGAGAGCGGACAGATACGCAGTATTTT
CASSRGQGAGERTDTQYF
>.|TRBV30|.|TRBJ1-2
TGTGCCCGCCCCCGGGCTTTGGGGGGCTACACCTTC
CARPRALGGYTF
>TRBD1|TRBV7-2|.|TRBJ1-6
TGTGCCAGCAGTTCACCGGGACAGGGTAATTCACCCCTCCACTTT
CASSSPGQGNSPLHF
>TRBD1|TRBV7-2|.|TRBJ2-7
TGTGCCAGCAGCAGACGGACAGGGAACAACGAGCAGTACTTC
CASSRRTGNNEQYF
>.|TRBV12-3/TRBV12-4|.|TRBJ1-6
TGTGCCAGCACCTCAAACTCGGCCAACCTCCGGGGGTCACCCCTCCACTTT
CASTSNSANLRGSPLHF
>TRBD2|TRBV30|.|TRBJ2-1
TGTGCCTGGAGTGTTGGACTAGCGGGAGTGGGTTACAATGAGCAGTTCTTC
CAWSVGLAGVGYNEQFF
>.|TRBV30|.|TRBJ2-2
TGTGCCTGGAGGGTGGGTGCGAACACCGGGGAGCTGTTTTTT
CAWRVGANTGELFF
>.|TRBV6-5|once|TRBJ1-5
TGTGCCAGCAGTTACGGGGGTAATCAGCCCCAGCATTTT
CASSYGGNQPQHF
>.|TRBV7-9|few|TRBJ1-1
TGTGCCAGCAGCTTTCATCCCATGAACACTGAAGCTTTCTTT
CASSFHPMNTEAFF
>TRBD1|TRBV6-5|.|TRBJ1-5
TGTGCCAGCAGTTTGGGACAGGGTGCTACGCCCCAGCATTTT
CASSLGQGATPQHF
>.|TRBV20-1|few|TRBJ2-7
TGCAGTGCCCGGAAGGACCTCTACGAGCAGTACTTC
CSARKDLYEQYF
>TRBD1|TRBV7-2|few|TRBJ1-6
TGTGCCAGCAGCCCCGGGACAGGGGCGACAAATTCACCCCTCCACTTT
CASSPGTGATNSPLHF
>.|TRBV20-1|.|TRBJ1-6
TGCAGTGCTAGAGGCGTAATACGGACGAATTCACCCCTCCACTTT
CSARGVIRTNSPLHF
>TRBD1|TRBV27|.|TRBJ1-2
TGTGCCAGCAGACGTAATGCCCCTGGGACAGGGGCAGGCTATGGCTACACCTTC
CASRRNAPGTGAGYGYTF
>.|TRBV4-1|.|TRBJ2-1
TGCGCCAGCAGCCAAGATGCAGGGGCTTTCTACAATGAGCAGTTCTTC
CASSQDAGAFYNEQFF
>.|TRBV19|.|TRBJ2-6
TGTGCCAGTAGTATAGGGGATTTGTCTGGGGCCAACGTCCTGACTTTC
CASSIGDLSGANVLTF
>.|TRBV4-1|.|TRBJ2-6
TGCGCCAGCAGCCAGGCCAGGGGCTCTGGGGCCAACGTCCTGACTTTC
CASSQARGSGANVLTF
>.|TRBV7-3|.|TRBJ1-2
TGTGCCAGCAGCTTAACTAGGGCCAGGTCGAACTATGGCTACACCTTC
CASSLTRARSNYGYTF
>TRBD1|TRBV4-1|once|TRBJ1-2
TGCGCCAGCAGCCCGTACTCACGACAGGGGGACTATGGCTACACCTTC
CASSPYSRQGDYGYTF